One sample yielded the 5 T cell receptor beta chains listed below, sequenced in a study of T cell responses to AZD1222 COVID-19 vaccine. Data came from immunoSEQ multiplex PCR; TCRdb stores just in-frame clones and leaves some out. The sample includes 150,000 or so clones, approximately 90% of them seen just once. Specimen: peripheral blood, collected on day 0 of AZD1222 vaccination. Source of these receptors: an adult in good health.

V gene TRBV28 combines with J gene TRBJ1-2; 7 bases are a match to TRBD1. J lost 5 bases, V lost 5 bases, and 8 bases had no gene match. Germline V gene sequence: CDR1 MDHEN, CDR2 SYDVKM. The CDR3 has 14 amino acids. The CDR3 here is CASSLDRSLYGYTF. CDR3 sequence (DNA): TGTGCCAGCAGTCTGGACAGGAGCTTGTATGGCTACACCTTC.

Turning to this clone: One end of the junction does not line up with germline, which may come from a read error. The chain is built from TRBV28 and TRBJ1-1, with TRBD1 identical over 9 bases. The CDR3 has 13 amino acids. Germline-derived CDR1 and CDR2 are MDHEN and SYDVKM. The CDR3 sequence is CASSLERDRVWTF. The CDR3, as DNA: TGTGCCAGCAGTTTAGAACGGGACAGGGTCTGGACGTTT.

The chain combines TRBV11-2 with TRBJ2-5; 9 nucleotides align to TRBD2. There are 16 residues in the CDR3. The junction had 12 bases not matched to a gene; V was cut back by 5 bases and J by 5 bases. CDR1 and CDR2 (germline): SGHAT, FQNNGV. The CDR3, as DNA: TGTGCCAGCAGCCCGCATGTAGCGGGAGATAGGGAGACCCAGTACTTC. As protein: CASSPHVAGDRETQYF.

In the case of this clone: The sample contains more than one DNA sequence encoding this CDR3. The CDR3: CASSLAGGRNEQFF. CDR3 DNA sequence: TGTGCCAGCAGTTTAGCGGGAGGGAGGAATGAGCAGTTCTTC. V and J are TRBV28 and TRBJ2-1, with 9 bases matching TRBD2. Germline V gene data show CDR1 as MDHEN and CDR2 as SYDVKM. The CDR3 has 14 residues. J lost 7 bases, V lost 2 bases, and 3 bases had no gene match.

J is TRBJ2-7 and V is TRBV27; the D call may be TRBD1 or TRBD2 (5 bases each). This CDR3 has 15 amino acids. Germline V gene data show CDR1 as MNHEY and CDR2 as SMNVEV (reference sequence). V lost 5 bases to trimming and J lost 1 base, with 15 bases between them. CDR3 bases: TGTGCCAGCAGTCCTTTTGGGGACGGATCCTACGAGCAGTACTTC. Its translation is CASSPFGDGSYEQYF.